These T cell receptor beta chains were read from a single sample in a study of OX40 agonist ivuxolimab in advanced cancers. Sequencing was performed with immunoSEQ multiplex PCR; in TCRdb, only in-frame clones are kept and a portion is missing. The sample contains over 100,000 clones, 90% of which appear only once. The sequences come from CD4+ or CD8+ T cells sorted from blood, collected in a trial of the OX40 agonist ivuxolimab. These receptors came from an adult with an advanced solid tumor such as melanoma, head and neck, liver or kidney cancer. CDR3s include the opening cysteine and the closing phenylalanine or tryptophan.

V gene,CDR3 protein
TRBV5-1,CASSLDRVSYNEQFF
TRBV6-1,CASSEGLGGNQPQHF
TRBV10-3,CATRAGENTGELFF
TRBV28,CASSFLAGNQPQHF
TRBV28,CASSRAGSVQEQYF
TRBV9,CASSVETDTQYF
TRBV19,CASRTSGARTTDTQYF
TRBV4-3,CASSQEVIREKLFF
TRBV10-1,CASSGPGQGYYEQYF
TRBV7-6,CASSIGTGLNNEQFF
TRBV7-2,CASSLVRQSNQPQHF
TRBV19,CASSWGRGSGNTIYF
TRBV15,CATKLLAGANEQFF
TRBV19,CASSIAAPQLAGVGEQFF
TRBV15,CATSREGVGGYTF
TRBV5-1,CASSLLATATYGYTF
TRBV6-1,CASTGTTYEQYF
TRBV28,CASSFTGGGYEQYF
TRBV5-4,CASSSGTSGRVVDNEQFF
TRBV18,CASSPEETQYF
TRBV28,CASGTVENIQYF
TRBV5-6,CASSPGVPSEKLFF
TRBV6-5,CASSRTGAQPQHF
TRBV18,CASSLGTSDNEQYF
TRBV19,CASSIRDGAYNEQFF
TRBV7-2,CASSYRTAAGSASYEQYF
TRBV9,CASSVGTGGQYEQYF
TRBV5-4,CASSFAGSSYNEQFF
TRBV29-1,CSVVQGYEQYF
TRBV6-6,CASRGGHQETQYF
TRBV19,CASSIGNQPQHF
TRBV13,CASSSGDGEKLFF
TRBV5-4,CASSSARQDRNTIYF
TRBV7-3,CASKSTGTSDYNEQFF
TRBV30,CAWSDRGGETQYF
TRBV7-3,CASSPGTGNGYTF
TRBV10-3,CASSGTSGSSNNEQFF
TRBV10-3,CAISEFIGPTSGNTIYF
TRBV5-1,CASLGLAGSAGELFF
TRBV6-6,CASSYSGGDQETQYF
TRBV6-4,CASSLIAGPYNEQFF
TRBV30,CAWLTGQGNNEQFF
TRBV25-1,CASQGAHVNTEAFF
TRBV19,CASSPTVYSNQPQHF
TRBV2,CASSEGRGGNQPQHF
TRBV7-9,CASSLVAGYTDTQYF
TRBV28,CASSLGAAGGNGEQYF
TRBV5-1,CASSLGTQGYLKGYTF
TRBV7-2,CASGLKETQYF
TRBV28,CASSLMGQPQHF
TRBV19,CASSIANRGRSTNEKLFF
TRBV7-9,CASSSRDTDTEAFF
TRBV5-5,CASSSGTGKTEAFF
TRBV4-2,CASSQDGAGLNEKLFF
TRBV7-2,CASSSLTSPHNEQFF
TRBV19,CASSIDRGSGRARDNEQFF
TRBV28,CASSSSGGRIPYEQYF
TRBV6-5,CASSYSIGVNTEAFF
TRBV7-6,CASSSRQGGRPEAFF